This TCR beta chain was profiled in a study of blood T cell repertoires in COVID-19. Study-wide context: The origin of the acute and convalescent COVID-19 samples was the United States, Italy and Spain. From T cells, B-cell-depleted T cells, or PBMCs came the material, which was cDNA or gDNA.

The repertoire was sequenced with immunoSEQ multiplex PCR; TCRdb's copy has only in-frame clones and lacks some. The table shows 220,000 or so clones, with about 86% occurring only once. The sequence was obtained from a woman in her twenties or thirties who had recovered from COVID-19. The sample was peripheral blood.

CDR3 amino acids: CASSFGTGLYQETQYF. Written as DNA, the CDR3 is TGTGCCAGCAGCTTTGGGACAGGATTGTACCAAGAGACCCAGTACTTC. The J gene is TRBJ2-5, the V gene TRBV11-2, with TRBD1 identical over 8 bases. In germline, CDR1 is SGHAT, CDR2 FQNNGV. The CDR3 has 16 amino acids. V gave up 3 bases and J gave up 0 bases; unmatched junction bases: 6.